Each of the 13 T cell receptor beta chains below was sequenced from the same sample in a study of cytomegalovirus exposure and HLA in healthy donors. This PCR relied on a set of 60 Vbeta primers and 13 Jbeta primers. Some clones are missing from TCRdb's copy, which holds only in-frame ones; the method was immunoSEQ multiplex PCR. The repertoire includes 150,000 to 200,000 clones, roughly four fifths of them detected once, and roughly 4.3% sits in the top ten. Sample: PBMCs. These receptors were taken from a man in his forties or fifties in good health and CMV-seropositive.

V and J are TRBV4-1 and TRBJ1-1; possible D gene TRBD1, 5 bases. Trimming removed 1 base at V and 3 bases at J, with 9 bases between. The CDR3 covers 14 residues. Germline-derived CDR1 and CDR2 are MGHRA and YSYEKL. The CDR3 sequence is CASSQARGDTEAFF. The CDR3 region has the DNA TGCGCCAGCAGCCAAGCACGGGGGGACACTGAAGCTTTCTTT.

The chain has TRBV10-1 and TRBJ2-7; 9 nucleotides align to TRBD1. Per the germline V gene, CDR1 is WNHNN and CDR2 is SYGVQD (reference sequence). The ends lost 4 bases at V and 5 bases at J; junction bases unmatched: 3. This CDR3 has 13 residues. CDR3 in amino acids: CASSARDRDEQYF. CDR3 DNA sequence: TGCGCCAGCAGTGCCCGGGACAGGGACGAGCAGTACTTC.

This clone was detected once. The chain couples TRBV28 to TRBJ2-3; maybe TRBD1 (6 bases). The CDR3 is made up of 15 amino acids. Per the germline V gene, CDR1 is MDHEN and CDR2 is SYDVKM. Trimming cost V 2 bases and J 5 bases, with 14 bases left between them. The CDR3 loop reads CASSLGTLRGDTQYF. CDR3 in DNA: TGTGCCAGCAGTTTAGGGACGCTCAGGGGAGATACGCAGTATTTT.

The chain employs TRBV6-5 and TRBJ2-5, with TRBD2 identical over 7 bases. There are 16 residues in the CDR3. V dropped 4 bases and J dropped 1; count of bases not matched to a gene: 9. Germline V gene data show CDR1 as MNHEY and CDR2 as SVGAGI. CDR3 region: CASSLAGATIQETQYF. The CDR3 region has the DNA TGTGCCAGCAGTTTAGCGGGTGCGACCATCCAAGAGACCCAGTACTTC.

The chain joins TRBV29-1 to TRBJ2-7; weak D call: TRBD1 (5 bases). The CDR3 sequence is 12 residues long. Trimming took off 7 bases at V and 4 bases at J, with 14 bases between the two ends. Germline CDR1 SQVTM, CDR2 ANQGSEA. The CDR3, as DNA: TGCAGCGCAGCCCTAGGGGCTTACGAGCAGTACTTC. This encodes CSAALGAYEQYF.

V and J are TRBV15 and TRBJ2-3; 11 nucleotides line up with TRBD2. Trimming took 1 base from V and 3 from J; bases not matched to a gene: 3. CDR1 LNHNV and CDR2 YYDKDF come from the germline V gene (reference sequence). The CDR3 is 16 amino acids. The CDR3 is CATSRGPSGGTDTQYF. The CDR3 DNA reads as TGTGCCACCAGCAGAGGCCCTAGCGGGGGGACAGATACGCAGTATTTT.

The chain has TRBV10-3 and TRBJ1-5, with 7 nucleotides matching TRBD1. The CDR3 runs to 14 residues. Germline V gives CDR1 ENHRY, CDR2 SYGVKD. J lost 7 bases, V lost 0 bases, and 3 bases had no gene match. CDR3 protein: CAISESGRGQPQHF. The CDR3 coding sequence is TGTGCCATCAGTGAGTCTGGCAGGGGGCAGCCCCAGCATTTT.

This clone appeared a few times. This chain joins TRBV11-2 and TRBJ2-5, with TRBD2 matching over 7 bases. Per the germline V gene, CDR1 is SGHAT and CDR2 is FQNNGV. Trimming cost V 0 bases and J 5 bases; bases outside gene matches: 6. The CDR3 contains 15 residues. The CDR3 DNA is TGTGCCAGCAGCTTAGATCGGGGCGGGGGTGAGACCCAGTACTTC. This gives the protein CASSLDRGGGETQYF.

The chain's CDR3 is CASSISQGGELFF. Written as DNA, the CDR3 is TGTGCCAGTAGTATTAGTCAGGGAGGGGAACTGTTTTTT. The genes are TRBV19 and TRBJ1-4; D is possibly TRBD1 (5 bases). Per germline, CDR1 LNHDA and CDR2 SQIVND (reference sequence). The CDR3 is 13 residues long. Trimming shortened V by 3 bases and J by 12 bases, and 14 bases separated the two germline ends.

This clone was seen only a few times. The chain recombines TRBV2 with TRBJ1-1, with D tentatively TRBD1 (6 bases). The CDR3 has 15 residues. V was cut by 8 bases and J by 0 bases, with 16 bases left in between. CDR1 and CDR2 (germline): SNHLY, FYNNEI. This chain's CDR3 is CASRYRVPMNTEAFF. For the CDR3, the DNA is TGTGCCAGCCGATACAGGGTACCGATGAACACTGAAGCTTTCTTT. Filled out from reference TRBV2 and TRBJ1-1, the complete variable domain reads EPEVTQTPSHQVTQMGQEVILRCVPISNHLYFYWYRQILGQKVEFLVSFYNNEISEKSEIFDDQFSVERPDGSNFTLKIRSTKLEDSAMYFCASRYRVPMNTEAFFGQGTRLTVV.

This chain links TRBV15 with TRBJ1-2, with TRBD1 identical over 7 bases. Germline V gene data show CDR1 as LNHNV and CDR2 as YYDKDF (reference sequence). V shed 3 bases, J shed 6 bases, and the junction held 10 bases outside the gene matches. This CDR3 has 15 amino acids. CDR3 nucleotides: TGTGCCACCAGCAGTACACGACAGGGTGACGATGGCTACACCTTC. Its protein product is CATSSTRQGDDGYTF.

In its sample, this clone was seen once. The J gene is TRBJ2-1, the V gene TRBV28; 9 nucleotides agree with TRBD2. Germline values: CDR1 MDHEN, CDR2 SYDVKM. The CDR3 has 18 residues. The J segment lost 0 bases and the V segment lost 4 bases, leaving 10 bases of the junction unmatched. The CDR3 reads CASSSVLAGASSYNEQFF. The CDR3 DNA reads TGTGCCAGCAGTTCTGTACTAGCGGGTGCGAGCTCCTACAATGAGCAGTTCTTC.

This sequence joins TRBV6-1 and TRBJ2-1; possibly TRBD2 for D (5 bases). CDR1 and CDR2 from the germline V gene are MNHNS and SASEGT. The length of the CDR3 is 14 residues. Here the CDR3 DNA reads TGTGCGGCAAAACCGGGGTGGAGCAACAATGAGCAGTTCTTC. Amino acids: CAAKPGWSNNEQFF.